One and the same sample provided the 32 T cell receptor beta chains below, sequenced in a study of cytomegalovirus exposure and HLA in healthy donors. The PCR had 60 Vbeta and 13 Jbeta primers. Profiling relied on immunoSEQ multiplex PCR, and the TCRdb table lists in-frame clones only, not all of them. The sample includes about 170,000 clones, roughly 80% of them seen just once. Sequenced: PBMCs. Every receptor here comes from a female donor in good health and CMV-seronegative.

This clone was detected a few times. CDR3 coding DNA: TGTGCCAGCAGCCAAATTGGGCCGACTGAAAAACTGTTTTTT. This translates into CASSQIGPTEKLFF. This rearrangement joins TRBV14 to TRBJ1-4; D gene uncertain. The CDR3 length is 14 residues. Germline CDR1 reads SGHDN; CDR2 reads FVKESK. Trimming removed 2 bases from V and 7 bases from J, with 11 bases in between.

This sequence joins TRBV5-6 and TRBJ2-6; tentatively, D is TRBD2 (6 bases). This CDR3 contains 19 residues. Trimming removed 6 bases from V and 0 bases from J, with 22 bases in between. Germline V lookup: CDR1 SGHDT, CDR2 YYEEEE. CDR3 residues: CASIKPFGGTLSGANVLTF. The CDR3 DNA sequence: TGTGCCAGCATCAAACCCTTCGGAGGGACCCTCTCTGGGGCCAACGTCCTGACTTTC.

The J gene is TRBJ2-7, the V gene TRBV6-4; D remains unclear. With 3 bases removed from V and 5 bases from J, the gap between germline ends came to 5 bases. In germline, CDR1 is MRHNA, CDR2 SNTAGT. The CDR3 covers 11 residues. The CDR3 spells CASSDPNEQYF. DNA for the CDR3: TGTGCCAGCAGTGATCCAAACGAGCAGTACTTC.

The chain combines TRBV13 with TRBJ1-2; D remains unclear. Germline-derived CDR1 and CDR2 are PRHDT and FYEKMQ (reference sequence). Between the trimmed V and J ends, which lost 0 bases and 3 bases, there was a span of 11 bases. CDR3 length: 15 amino acids. The CDR3: CASSLGLTLYYGYTF. The CDR3 DNA is TGTGCCAGCAGCTTAGGACTTACGCTCTACTATGGCTACACCTTC.

The chain is built from TRBV11-2 and TRBJ1-2; no clear D. CDR3 size: 13 residues. Germline V gives CDR1 SGHAT, CDR2 FQNNGV. Trimming left V 1 base short and J 8 bases short, with 11 bases between. The CDR3 DNA reads as TGTGCCAGCAGCTTAGTTGGAACAGAGGGCTACACCTTC. Translating gives CASSLVGTEGYTF.

This clone was seen just once. The chain links TRBV6-1 to TRBJ1-2; 9 bases align to TRBD1. After removal of 1 base from V and 7 bases from J, the junction contained 7 bases not matched to a gene. This CDR3 comprises 15 residues. Germline loops: CDR1 MNHNS, CDR2 SASEGT. The DNA of the CDR3 is TGTGCCAGCAGTGAAGTTACTAACAGGGGGCTTGGCTACACCTTC. It encodes CASSEVTNRGLGYTF.

The chain employs TRBV18 and TRBJ1-2, with D possibly being TRBD1 (5 bases). V was trimmed by 0 bases and J by 4 bases, leaving 15 bases between them. The CDR3 length is 16 residues. Germline CDR1 and CDR2: KGHSH and LQKENI. The CDR3 sequence is CASSPPVQGSAYGYTF. CDR3 in DNA: TGTGCCAGCTCACCACCGGTCCAGGGAAGCGCCTATGGCTACACCTTC.

This clone was seen a handful of times. The CDR3: CASSLGLGVGEEQYF. The CDR3 DNA reads as TGCGCCAGCAGCTTGGGACTAGGGGTAGGTGAGGAGCAGTACTTC. The chain is built from TRBV5-1 and TRBJ2-5; D might be TRBD2 (6 bases). The length of the CDR3 is 15 residues. Trimming removed 0 bases at V and 11 bases at J, with 20 bases between. Germline V CDR1 and CDR2: SGHRS, YFSETQ.

V and J are TRBV7-2 and TRBJ2-7, with 7 positions matching TRBD1. Trimming removed 2 bases from V and 3 bases from J; junction bases left unmatched: 7. The CDR3 consists of 15 residues. Germline assignment: CDR1 SGHTA and CDR2 FQGNSA. The CDR3 DNA sequence: TGTGCCAGCAGCTTAACCGGGACAGAGGGCTACGAGCAGTACTTC. Protein: CASSLTGTEGYEQYF.

The chain has TRBV18 and TRBJ1-4, with D possibly being TRBD1 (5 bases). V lost 2 bases and J lost 5, with 12 bases in between. Per germline, CDR1 KGHSH and CDR2 LQKENI. The length of the CDR3 is 15 residues. CDR3 sequence: CASSPITGGNEKLFF. The CDR3 region has the DNA TGTGCCAGCTCACCAATCACAGGAGGGAATGAAAAACTGTTTTTT.

The CDR3 DNA is TGTGCCAGCAGTCGTAATGTCGGGGGGGGCTACACCTTC. Residues: CASSRNVGGGYTF. This sequence joins TRBV27 and TRBJ1-2, with D maybe TRBD1 (5 bases). The CDR3 runs 13 residues. The germline V and J ends were trimmed by 5 bases and 8 bases, with 15 bases remaining between them. Germline CDR1 and CDR2: MNHEY and SMNVEV (reference sequence).

The chain uses TRBV9 and TRBJ1-1; D gene ambiguous. V was cut by 3 bases and J by 4 bases, with 7 bases left in between. From germline, CDR1 is SGDLS and CDR2 YYNGEE. This CDR3 contains 12 residues. CDR3 sequence: CASSERGTEAFF. CDR3 sequence (DNA): TGTGCCAGCAGCGAACGGGGCACTGAAGCTTTCTTT.

This chain joins TRBV30 and TRBJ2-1; D might be TRBD2 (6 bases). Germline CDR1 reads GTSNPN; CDR2 reads SVGIG (reference sequence). The CDR3 length is 15 residues. Between the trimmed V and J ends, which lost 3 bases and 8 bases, there was a span of 20 bases. As DNA, the CDR3 is TGTGCCTGGAGCCTCCGACTCACCTCGGGAGATGAGCAGTTCTTC. This codes for CAWSLRLTSGDEQFF.

J is TRBJ2-3 and V is TRBV18; 7 nucleotides match TRBD1. After removal of 3 bases from V and 1 base from J, the junction contained 1 base not matched to a gene. Germline V gives CDR1 KGHSH, CDR2 LQKENI. The CDR3 covers 14 residues. CDR3 DNA sequence: TGTGCCAGCTCACCCGGGACAGGCACAGATACGCAGTATTTT. It specifies CASSPGTGTDTQYF.

This chain joins TRBV7-9 and TRBJ1-1; perhaps TRBD1 as D (6 bases). Germline V gene data show CDR1 as SEHNR and CDR2 as FQNEAQ (reference sequence). This CDR3 is 14 amino acids long. The V gene lost 7 bases and the J gene lost 6 bases, with 18 bases spanning the gap. CDR3 sequence reads: CASTMDSAGAEAFF. CDR3 nucleotides: TGTGCCAGCACCATGGACAGTGCCGGGGCTGAAGCTTTCTTT.

The rearrangement uses TRBV5-4 and TRBJ2-5, with D perhaps TRBD1 (6 bases). The J call is in doubt because the DNA end fits TRBJ2-7 better. Germline-derived CDR1 and CDR2 are SGHNT and YYREEE (reference sequence). The CDR3 is 14 residues long. The DNA for the CDR3 is TGTGCCAGCAGCTTGACCCAGGGGCACGGCGAGCAGTACTTC. Encoded protein: CASSLTQGHGEQYF.

This chain connects TRBV5-1 to TRBJ1-3; possibly TRBD1 for D (6 bases). The germline V gene encodes CDR1 SGHRS and CDR2 YFSETQ. V was cut by 1 base and J by 4 bases, with 21 bases left in between. The CDR3 has 18 amino acids. The CDR3 bases are TGCGCCAGCAGCTTGTTCCCCATGGGTGGGGGCGCCGGAAACACCATATATTTT. The encoded protein is CASSLFPMGGGAGNTIYF.

The chain couples TRBV5-8 to TRBJ1-3, with D possibly TRBD1 on 5 matching bases. The CDR3 is 14 residues long. Germline V CDR1 and CDR2: SGHTS, YDEGEE. V lost 7 bases and J 4 bases, leaving 15 bases between the germline ends. The chain's CDR3 is CASSARGYGNTIYF. In nucleotides, the CDR3 is TGTGCCAGCTCTGCTCGGGGGTACGGAAACACCATATATTTT.

This sequence joins TRBV5-1 and TRBJ1-2; 11 nucleotides line up with TRBD1. Unmatched junction bases numbered 7, after V lost 1 base and J lost 5 bases. CDR1 and CDR2 (germline): SGHRS, YFSETQ. The CDR3 runs 16 residues. CDR3 bases: TGCGCCAGCAGCTTGCGGACAGGGGGCACCGAATATGGCTACACCTTC. Translating gives CASSLRTGGTEYGYTF.

CDR3: CASSPWLTDTQYF. CDR3 nucleotides: TGTGCCAGCAGCCCGTGGCTGACAGATACGCAGTATTTT. V and J are TRBV5-4 and TRBJ2-3, with D uncertain. Germline V gene lookup returns CDR1 SGHNT and CDR2 YYREEE (reference sequence). This CDR3 spans 13 amino acids. V was cut by 4 bases and J by 3 bases, with 9 bases left in between.

This chain links TRBV6-1 with TRBJ2-7; 8 bases map to TRBD2. Germline V gives CDR1 MNHNS, CDR2 SASEGT. This CDR3 contains 14 residues. Losses at the gene ends were 8 bases for V and 4 bases for J; bases not matched to a gene: 10. CDR3: CASHTSGYNYEQYF. The CDR3, as DNA: TGTGCCAGCCATACTAGCGGCTACAATTACGAGCAGTACTTC.

This clone was seen more than once but under ten times. The chain carries TRBV5-8 and TRBJ1-3; 9 bases fit TRBD1. CDR3 size: 18 residues. Germline trimming cut 0 bases from V and 0 bases from J; bases unmatched to any gene: 7. Germline values: CDR1 SGHTS, CDR2 YDEGEE. The CDR3, as DNA: TGTGCCAGCAGCTTGGTCTTCGGGACAGGGTACTCTGGAAACACCATATATTTT. The encoded protein is CASSLVFGTGYSGNTIYF.

The V call is TRBV9, the J call TRBJ1-4; D unclear. The germline V gene encodes CDR1 SGDLS and CDR2 YYNGEE. This CDR3 spans 16 amino acids. V was shortened by 4 bases and J by 8 bases, with 21 bases between the two germline ends. The CDR3 sequence: CASSLGLQFSGEKLFF. The CDR3 coding sequence is TGTGCCAGCAGCCTGGGTCTCCAGTTCTCGGGAGAAAAACTGTTTTTT.

This chain links TRBV18 with TRBJ1-1; unclear D gene. Germline CDR1 and CDR2: KGHSH and LQKENI. V lost 0 bases, J lost 9 bases, and 17 bases lay in between. The CDR3 runs 15 residues. CDR3 residues: CASSPPSGVLLKAFF. For the CDR3, the DNA is TGTGCCAGCTCACCACCAAGCGGGGTCCTTTTGAAAGCTTTCTTT.

The gene calls are TRBV5-6 and TRBJ1-2; 10 bases agree with TRBD1. The CDR3 sequence is 15 residues long. Germline CDR1 is SGHDT and CDR2 is YYEEEE. V trimming: 4 bases; J trimming: 8 bases; junction bases outside the gene matches: 11. CDR3 in amino acids: CASSLRDRGGIGYTF. The CDR3 DNA is TGTGCCAGCAGCCTGAGGGACAGGGGAGGAATCGGCTACACCTTC.

The chain combines TRBV7-7 with TRBJ2-1; unclear D gene. Trimming removed 5 bases at V and 4 bases at J, with 9 bases between. CDR1 and CDR2 (germline): SSHAT, FNYEAQ (reference sequence). This CDR3 is 13 amino acids long. The CDR3 bases are TGTGCCAGCAGCCTCACTCGATACAATGAGCAGTTCTTC. It is translated as CASSLTRYNEQFF. The variable domain in full, with the rest retrieved from reference TRBV7-7 and TRBJ2-1, is GAGVSQSPRYKVTKRGQDVTLRCDPISSHATLYWYQQALGQGPEFLTYFNYEAQPDKSGLPSDRFSAERPEGSISTLTIQRTEQRDSAMYRCASSLTRYNEQFFGPGTRLTVL.

The chain carries TRBV2 and TRBJ2-7, with 10 positions matching TRBD1. Looked up from germline, CDR1 is SNHLY and CDR2 is FYNNEI. This CDR3 has 12 residues. J lost 3 bases, V lost 10 bases, and 3 bases had no gene match. This CDR3 is CATRTGGYEQYF. CDR3 DNA sequence: TGTGCCACCCGGACAGGGGGCTACGAGCAGTACTTC.

The CDR3 bases are TGCAGCGTTGAACCGTACGGAGACACTGAAGCTTTCTTT. Translated, it gives CSVEPYGDTEAFF. The gene calls are TRBV29-1 and TRBJ1-1; D unresolved. The CDR3 contains 13 residues. Trimming pared 2 bases from V and 3 bases from J, leaving 10 bases between. Per germline, CDR1 SQVTM and CDR2 ANQGSEA.

V is TRBV16 and J is TRBJ1-4; TRBD1 might be the D (6 bases). Trimming stripped 2 bases from V and 0 bases from J, with 10 bases between. CDR1 is KGHSY and CDR2 is FQNENV in the germline V gene. The CDR3 has 16 residues. The chain's CDR3 is CASSQVAGATNEKLFF. The DNA of the CDR3 is TGTGCCAGCAGCCAAGTGGCAGGGGCAACTAATGAAAAACTGTTTTTT.

V and J are TRBV11-2 and TRBJ1-2, with 8 bases lining up with TRBD1. In germline, CDR1 is SGHAT, CDR2 FQNNGV. V lost 5 bases, J lost 6 bases, and 5 bases stayed unmatched. CDR3 size: 13 residues. The CDR3 spells CASSHGQGHGYTF. The CDR3 coding sequence is TGTGCCAGCAGCCACGGACAGGGACATGGCTACACCTTC.

This clone has more than one count but fewer than ten. This sequence joins TRBV11-3 and TRBJ2-3; 8 bases are shared with TRBD2. Germline assignment: CDR1 SGHNT and CDR2 YENEEA. V was clipped by 1 base and J by 2 bases; unmatched bases: 8. This CDR3 spans 17 amino acids. The chain's CDR3 is CASSLAGGAAATDTQYF. Here the CDR3 DNA reads TGTGCCAGCAGCTTAGCGGGAGGGGCCGCTGCCACAGATACGCAGTATTTT. Combining the CDR3 with reference TRBV11-3 and TRBJ2-3 gives the whole variable domain EAGVVQSPRYKIIEKKQPVAFWCNPISGHNTLYWYLQNLGQGPELLIRYENEEAVDDSQLPKDRFSAERLKGVDSTLKIQPAELGDSAVYLCASSLAGGAAATDTQYFGPGTRLTVL.

Only a few counts were recorded for this clone. The rearrangement uses TRBV19 and TRBJ1-6, with D possibly matching TRBD1 (6 bases). Trimming removed 6 bases from V and 9 bases from J, with 18 bases in between. Germline CDR1 LNHDA, CDR2 SQIVND (reference sequence). This CDR3 region has 15 residues. The CDR3 spells CASSFGQLGRSPLHF. Written as DNA, the CDR3 is TGTGCCAGTAGCTTCGGACAGTTAGGGCGTTCACCCCTCCACTTT. Full variable domain (missing parts from reference TRBV19 and TRBJ1-6): DGGITQSPKYLFRKEGQNVTLSCEQNLNHDAMYWYRQDPGQGLRLIYYSQIVNDFQKGDIAEGYSVSREKKESFPLTVTSAQKNPTAFYLCASSFGQLGRSPLHFGNGTRLTVT.